This TCR beta chain was sequenced for a study of circulating tumor DNA in untreated peripheral T-cell lymphoma (dated by TCRdb to the early 2020s). General study outcomes and caveats: Tumor-specific clonotypes were identified in about three quarters of patients, with identification achieved from 86% of baseline tissues and approximately 66% of baseline serum samples.

With regard to this clone: There is no known antigen for this receptor. It has no much larger one-base neighbor in the sample; base qualities were not kept.

From the cysteine through the phenylalanine, the CDR3 covers 16 amino acids. Only CDR3 DNA is held: 48 bases, read in frame from base 1. CDR1 and CDR2, looked up from the germline V gene, are MNHGY and SAAAGT. The junction carries 14 bases between V and J, which are trimmed by 5 bases and 0 bases respectively. To identify tumor-specific TCR clonotypes, tumor tissue taken at baseline, before any treatment, was sequenced. To monitor patients with peripheral T-cell lymphoma who were getting frontline treatment on a trial, the study applied next-generation sequencing to T-cell receptor sequences. Library construction relied on the immunoSEQ multiplex PCR assay. As stored in TCRdb, this immuneACCESS dataset retains in-frame rearrangements with V and J assigned. A fraction of the clones does not appear; measured against another copy, unresolved V genes explain less than half of the discrepancy, and the remainder lacks a known reason. The sample has approximately 4,900 clones on record, 65% to 70% of them singletons. The ten largest clones take up roughly 50% of the sample.

The chain uses TRBV6-8 and TRBJ2-1; the D gene is possibly TRBD1, with 5 bases matching. Sample: tumor tissue. This TCR derives from a human donor with peripheral T-cell lymphoma. CDR3 region: CASSKGAEASYNEQFF. The DNA sequence is TGTGCCAGCAGTAAAGGGGCAGAAGCCTCCTACAATGAGCAGTTCTTC.